These T cell receptor beta chains were read from a single sample in a study of T cell responses to AZD1222 COVID-19 vaccine. Assay used: immunoSEQ multiplex PCR; TCRdb lists only in-frame clones, some missing. Of about 150,000 clones in the sample, 80% to 95% were seen once. This specimen consisted of peripheral blood, obtained 28 days after the second AZD1222 dose. All receptors come from an adult who received the AZD1222 COVID-19 vaccine. CDR3s include the opening cysteine and the closing phenylalanine or tryptophan. The D gene is left open where the match is weak. Rows may omit the clone size; those that give it use once, few, many or a size class.

>TRBV7-9|-|TRBJ1-2|-
CASSYHQSGYGYTF
TGTGCCAGCAGCTACCACCAGTCTGGCTATGGCTACACCTTC
>TRBV19|-|TRBJ1-1|TRBD1
CASSMAGGTRRTEAFF
TGTGCCAGTAGTATGGCAGGGGGCACGAGGAGGACTGAAGCTTTCTTT
>TRBV27|once|TRBJ1-1|-
CASSWEGNTEAFF
TGTGCCAGCAGTTGGGAAGGTAACACTGAAGCTTTCTTT
>TRBV19|-|TRBJ1-1|-
CASSYMNTEAFF
TGTGCCAGTAGTTACATGAACACTGAAGCTTTCTTT
>TRBV19|once|TRBJ2-1|-
CASSIRAGEQFF
TGTGCCAGTAGTATTCGTGCCGGTGAGCAGTTCTTC
>TRBV27|-|TRBJ2-1|-
CASSLKRAGTYNEQFF
TGTGCCAGCAGTTTGAAAAGGGCGGGCACCTACAATGAGCAGTTCTTC
>TRBV21-1|-|TRBJ2-1|-
CASSKQGMFF
TGTGCCAGCAGCAAACAGGGAATGTTCTTC
>TRBV6-5|-|TRBJ1-1|-
CASSYVKGTEAFF
TGTGCCAGCAGTTATGTGAAGGGGACTGAAGCTTTCTTT
>TRBV18|-|TRBJ1-4|TRBD1
CASSPKVGTGARPNEKLFF
TGTGCCAGCTCACCAAAGGTGGGGACAGGGGCGAGACCTAATGAAAAACTGTTTTTT
>TRBV15|-|TRBJ1-2|-
CATSRDAAGARGYTF
TGTGCCACCAGCAGAGATGCGGCGGGGGCCCGTGGCTACACCTTC
>TRBV28|-|TRBJ1-1|-
CASSSGTPNTEAFF
TGTGCCAGCAGTTCCGGGACACCTAACACTGAAGCTTTCTTT
>TRBV23-1|-|TRBJ2-5|-
CASSGTQDRVRQTQYF
TGCGCCAGCAGTGGGACGCAGGATAGGGTCAGACAGACCCAGTACTTC
>TRBV27|-|TRBJ1-4|-
CASSFMLREKLFF
TGTGCCAGCAGTTTTATGCTTCGGGAAAAACTGTTTTTT
>TRBV6-5|-|TRBJ1-4|-
CASSYGQGVEKLFF
TGTGCCAGCAGTTACGGGCAGGGTGTAGAAAAACTGTTTTTT
>TRBV18|-|TRBJ2-7|-
CASSPSSYEQYF
TGTGCCAGCTCACCCAGCTCCTACGAGCAGTACTTC
>TRBV15|-|TRBJ2-2|TRBD1
CATSRDRTGGRSGELFF
TGTGCCACCAGCAGAGATAGGACAGGGGGCCGATCCGGGGAGCTGTTTTTT
>TRBV7-2|once|TRBJ2-5|TRBD1
CASSMGQIETQYF
TGTGCCAGCAGTATGGGACAGATAGAGACCCAGTACTTC
>TRBV2|-|TRBJ2-2|-
CASTEGLGAGELFF
TGTGCCAGCACCGAGGGCCTGGGCGCCGGGGAGCTGTTTTTT
>TRBV5-1|-|TRBJ1-2|TRBD1
CASSYTTQGPYGYTF
TGCGCCAGCAGCTATACAACACAGGGGCCCTATGGCTACACCTTC
>TRBV7-2|-|TRBJ2-3|-
CASSLLIRAAGPDTQYF
TGTGCCAGCAGCTTATTAATCCGAGCGGCGGGTCCAGATACGCAGTATTTT
>TRBV28|-|TRBJ1-5|-
CASSTQQGLNQPQHF
TGTGCCAGCAGTACACAACAGGGATTGAATCAGCCCCAGCATTTT
>TRBV4-1|once|TRBJ2-7|-
CASSHYSSYEQYF
TGCGCCAGCAGCCATTACAGCTCCTACGAGCAGTACTTC
>TRBV9|-|TRBJ1-6|-
CASSVLGTNSPLHF
TGTGCCAGCAGTGTACTCGGGACGAATTCACCCCTCCACTTT
>TRBV2|once|TRBJ1-5|-
CASSEGASQPQHF
TGTGCCAGCAGTGAGGGAGCCAGTCAGCCCCAGCATTTT
>TRBV9|-|TRBJ2-5|TRBD1
CASSVVPGGLQETQYF
TGTGCCAGCAGCGTAGTCCCAGGGGGTCTCCAAGAGACCCAGTACTTC
>TRBV5-4|-|TRBJ1-2|TRBD1
CASKSTPTGVVGYTF
TGTGCCAGCAAGAGTACCCCGACAGGGGTTGTTGGCTACACCTTC
>TRBV25-1|-|TRBJ1-1|-
CASSESPRGTEAFF
TGTGCCAGCAGTGAATCTCCCCGCGGCACTGAAGCTTTCTTT
>TRBV27|-|TRBJ2-3|-
CASRQLLGTDTQYF
TGTGCCAGCAGACAGTTGTTAGGCACAGATACGCAGTATTTT
>TRBV6-4|-|TRBJ1-4|-
CASSENPNEKLFF
TGTGCCAGCAGTGAAAACCCTAATGAAAAACTGTTTTTT
>TRBV7-9|-|TRBJ2-1|-
CASSPSLGEGFNEQFF
TGTGCCAGCAGCCCCTCACTAGGGGAAGGTTTCAATGAGCAGTTCTTC
>TRBV7-2|-|TRBJ2-3|TRBD2
CASSRGVSGGPIDTQYF
TGTGCCAGCAGCCGGGGCGTTTCGGGAGGGCCAATAGATACGCAGTATTTT
>TRBV28|-|TRBJ1-1|-
CASRQGGGNTEAFF
TGTGCCAGCAGGCAAGGGGGGGGGAACACTGAAGCTTTCTTT